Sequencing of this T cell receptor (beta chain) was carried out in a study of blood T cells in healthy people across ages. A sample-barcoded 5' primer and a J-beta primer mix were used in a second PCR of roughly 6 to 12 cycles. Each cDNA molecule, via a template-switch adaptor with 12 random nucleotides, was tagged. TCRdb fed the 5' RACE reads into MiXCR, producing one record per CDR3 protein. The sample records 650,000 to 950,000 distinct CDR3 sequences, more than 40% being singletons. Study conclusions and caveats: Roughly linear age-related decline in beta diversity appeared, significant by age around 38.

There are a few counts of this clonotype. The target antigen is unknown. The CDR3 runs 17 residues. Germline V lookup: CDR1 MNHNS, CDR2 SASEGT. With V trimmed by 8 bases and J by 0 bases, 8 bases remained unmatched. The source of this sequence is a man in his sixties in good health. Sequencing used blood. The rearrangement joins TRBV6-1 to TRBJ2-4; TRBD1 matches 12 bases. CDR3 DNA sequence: TGTGCCAGCGTCCCGGGACAGGGGGCTATAGCCAAAAACATTCAGTACTTC. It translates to CASVPGQGAIAKNIQYF.